This T cell receptor (beta chain) was captured by sequencing in a study of blood T cell repertoires in COVID-19. Followed longitudinally, the Seattle patients had been enrolled during active infection. In the original analysis: Using reference gene primer amplification, nucleated cell counts were estimated. Here immunoSEQ multiplex PCR was the method, and the copy in TCRdb shows in-frame clones only, minus some. Clone size and the V and J calls come from that table; the DNA yielded D and trimming. The table includes some 290,000 clones, 85% to 90% detected once. After removal of 4 bases from V and 4 bases from J, the junction contained 6 bases not matched to a gene. This CDR3 contains 15 residues. Germline values: CDR1 SGHRS, CDR2 YFSETQ.

The material sequenced was peripheral blood. The rearrangement links TRBV5-1 to TRBJ2-2; 8 nucleotides line up with TRBD2. The sequence was collected from a woman in her thirties with COVID-19, enrolled during active disease. CDR3 DNA: TGCGCCAGCAGCCAAGCGGGAGCCGGCACCGGGGAGCTGTTTTTT. Protein product: CASSQAGAGTGELFF.